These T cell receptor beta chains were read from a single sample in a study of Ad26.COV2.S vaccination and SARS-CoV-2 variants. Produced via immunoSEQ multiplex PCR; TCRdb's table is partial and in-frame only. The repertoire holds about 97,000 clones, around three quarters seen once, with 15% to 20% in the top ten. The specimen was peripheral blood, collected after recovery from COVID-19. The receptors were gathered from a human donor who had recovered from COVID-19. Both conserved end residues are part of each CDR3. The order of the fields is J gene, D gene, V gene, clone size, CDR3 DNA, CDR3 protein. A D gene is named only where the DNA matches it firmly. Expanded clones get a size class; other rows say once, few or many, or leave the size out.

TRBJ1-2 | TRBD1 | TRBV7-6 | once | TGTGCCAGCAGCCAGAACAGGGGGCGCCGAGAAAACTATGGCTACACCTTC | CASSQNRGRRENYGYTF
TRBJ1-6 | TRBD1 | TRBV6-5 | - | TGTGCCAGCAGTACCGGGACAGGGGTTTCACCCCTCCACTTT | CASSTGTGVSPLHF
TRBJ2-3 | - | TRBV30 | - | TGTGCCTGGAAGGAGGGAGCGGATACGCAGTATTTT | CAWKEGADTQYF
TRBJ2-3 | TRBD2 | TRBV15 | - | TGTGCCACCAGTTACAGCGGGGGCCCTTTCACAGATACGCAGTATTTT | CATSYSGGPFTDTQYF
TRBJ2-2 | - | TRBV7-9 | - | TGTGCCAGCAGCCCCCAAGGCACCGGGGAGCTGTTTTTT | CASSPQGTGELFF
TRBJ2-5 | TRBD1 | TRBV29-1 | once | TGCAGCGTTGAGACAGGGGGACAAGAGACCCAGTACTTC | CSVETGGQETQYF
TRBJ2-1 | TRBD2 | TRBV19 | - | TGTGCCAGTAGTAGACTAGCGGGGGGGCAGGGGATAGATGAGCAGTTCTTC | CASSRLAGGQGIDEQFF
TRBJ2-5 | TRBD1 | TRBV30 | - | TGTGCCTGGAGTCAGGACAGGGCCATGGAGACCCAGTACTTC | CAWSQDRAMETQYF
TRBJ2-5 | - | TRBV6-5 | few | TGTGCCAGCAGTTACCTCAGAAACCCTGAAGAGACCCAGTACTTC | CASSYLRNPEETQYF
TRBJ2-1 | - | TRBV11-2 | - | TGTGCCAGCAGCTTAGATCGAGTTAATGAGCAGTTCTTC | CASSLDRVNEQFF
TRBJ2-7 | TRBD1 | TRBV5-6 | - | TGTGCCAGCAGCTTGGCAGGGGGATGGGGCACCTACGAGCAGTACTTC | CASSLAGGWGTYEQYF
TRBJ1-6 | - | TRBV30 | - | TGTGCCTGGACAGGGGATGGCTATAATTCACCCCTCCACTTT | CAWTGDGYNSPLHF
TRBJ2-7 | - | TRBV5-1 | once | TGCGCCAGCTCGACTATGAGGGCGGGACACGGGGGGCCCTCCTCCTACGAGCAGTACTTC | CASSTMRAGHGGPSSYEQYF
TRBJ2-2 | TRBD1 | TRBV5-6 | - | TGTGCCAGCAGCTTTACAGGGGGCAGTGGCGGGGAGCTGTTTTTT | CASSFTGGSGGELFF
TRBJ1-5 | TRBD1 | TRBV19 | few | TGTGCCAGTAGTATAGAGACAGGGTCCAGTCAGCCCCAGCATTTT | CASSIETGSSQPQHF
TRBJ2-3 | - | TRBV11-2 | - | TGTGCCAGCAGCGCACTAATAGCTGTCCCCACAGATACGCAGTATTTT | CASSALIAVPTDTQYF
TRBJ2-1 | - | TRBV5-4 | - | TGTGCCAGCAGCTTGGGGAGGGTTAATGAGCAGTTCTTC | CASSLGRVNEQFF
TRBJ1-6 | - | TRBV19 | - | TGTGCCAGTAGTAGCCGGGACAACCTCCTTTCACCCCTCCACTTT | CASSSRDNLLSPLHF
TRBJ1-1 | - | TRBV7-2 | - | TGTGCCAGCAGCTTAAGCCCCGTCGGGTACACTGAAGCTTTCTTT | CASSLSPVGYTEAFF
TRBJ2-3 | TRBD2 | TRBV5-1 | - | TGCGCCAGCAGCTGGACTAGCGGGGGGGACACAGATACGCAGTATTTT | CASSWTSGGDTDTQYF
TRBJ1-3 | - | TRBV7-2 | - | TGTGCCAGCAGCTCCACTAGCTCTGGAAACACCATATATTTT | CASSSTSSGNTIYF
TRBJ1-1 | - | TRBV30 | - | TGTGCCTGGAGTGTGGGGAGGGCCGAGTTTGAAGCTTTCTTT | CAWSVGRAEFEAFF
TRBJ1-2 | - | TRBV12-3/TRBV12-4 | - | TGTGCCAGCAGTTTTCGGAGGGACGGCTACACCTTC | CASSFRRDGYTF
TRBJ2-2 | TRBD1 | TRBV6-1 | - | TGTGCCAGCAGTGACCCGGGACAGGGCACCGGGGAGCTGTTTTTT | CASSDPGQGTGELFF
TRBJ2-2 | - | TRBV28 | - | TGTGCCAGCAGTTTAGCCGGGACATACGAGCTGTTTTTT | CASSLAGTYELFF
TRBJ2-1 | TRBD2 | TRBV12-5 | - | TGTGCTAGTGGTCCGTCCCTAGCGGGGTATTACAATGAGCAGTTCTTC | CASGPSLAGYYNEQFF
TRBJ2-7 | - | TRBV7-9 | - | TGTGCCAGCAGCTCCGAGGGGGGACAATCATCCTACGAGCAGTACTTC | CASSSEGGQSSYEQYF
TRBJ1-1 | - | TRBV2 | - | TGTGCCAGCAGCGGTTACACTGAAGCTTTCTTT | CASSGYTEAFF
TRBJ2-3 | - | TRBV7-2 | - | TGTGCCAGCTCCGGACAGAGCACAGATACGCAGTATTTT | CASSGQSTDTQYF
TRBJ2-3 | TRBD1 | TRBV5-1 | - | TGCGCCAGCAGCCTGTGGGACAGGGGGTCGACAGATACGCAGTATTTT | CASSLWDRGSTDTQYF
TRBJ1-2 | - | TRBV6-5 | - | TGTGCCAGCAGAGTAGAGGGGCGTTCGAACTATGGCTACACCTTC | CASRVEGRSNYGYTF
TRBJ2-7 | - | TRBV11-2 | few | TGTGCCAGCAGCTTCACATCTTTCTACGAGCAGTACTTC | CASSFTSFYEQYF
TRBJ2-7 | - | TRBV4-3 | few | TGCGCCAGCAGCCAAGATTGGGATAGTTTTAGCTACGAGCAGTACTTC | CASSQDWDSFSYEQYF
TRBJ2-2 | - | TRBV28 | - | TGTGCCAGCAGTTTAATGCCAGGGGGGTACGGGGAGCTGTTTTTT | CASSLMPGGYGELFF
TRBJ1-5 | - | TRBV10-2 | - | TGCGCCAGCAGACAGTCGGCAGAAAGGCCCCAGCATTTT | CASRQSAERPQHF
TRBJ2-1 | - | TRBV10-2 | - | TGCGCCAGACGACCAGTGAGGGACAATTCTATAAATGAGCAGTTCTTC | CARRPVRDNSINEQFF
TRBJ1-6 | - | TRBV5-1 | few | TGCGCCAGCAGGGTGGGGGGCGCTGGGACCAATTCACCCCTCCACTTT | CASRVGGAGTNSPLHF
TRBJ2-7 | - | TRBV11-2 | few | TGTGCCAGCAGCTTAGATCGGAGCAACGAGCAGTACTTC | CASSLDRSNEQYF
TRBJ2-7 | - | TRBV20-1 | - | TGCAGTGCTAGTACCCCGGGACGGGACTCCTACGAGCAGTACTTC | CSASTPGRDSYEQYF
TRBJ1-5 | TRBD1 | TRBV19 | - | TGTGCCAGTAGTATAGTAGGGGGCTCAAGCAATCAGCCCCAGCATTTT | CASSIVGGSSNQPQHF
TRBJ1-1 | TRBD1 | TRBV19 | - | TGTGCCAGTAGTATTACAGGGGTGAAAGACACTGAAGCTTTCTTT | CASSITGVKDTEAFF
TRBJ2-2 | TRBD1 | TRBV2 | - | TGTGCCAGCAGTCGGACAGGTGTGAACACCGGGGAGCTGTTTTTT | CASSRTGVNTGELFF
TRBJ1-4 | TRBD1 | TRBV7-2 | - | TGTGCCAGCAGCTCCCAGGGGGCAACTAATGAAAAACTGTTTTTT | CASSSQGATNEKLFF
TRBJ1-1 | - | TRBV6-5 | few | TGTGCCAGCAGTTACTCCTTGGGGGGCTCTGAAGCTTTCTTT | CASSYSLGGSEAFF
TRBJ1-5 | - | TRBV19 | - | TGTGCCAGTAGTACGAAACAGGGTTTTGGAAATCAGCCCCAGCATTTT | CASSTKQGFGNQPQHF